The TCR beta chain described here comes from a study of T cells after yellow fever vaccination. Looking at the study overall: In the case of low-cell-number fractions, SMART-Seq v4 Ultra Low Input was used for preparation.

TCRdb passed the 5' RACE reads through MiXCR, listing each CDR3 protein once. The sample holds fewer than 350,000 distinct CDR3 sequences, less than 4.5% seen once. Points from the study as a whole: Reappearing after the booster were most of the clones from primary vaccination (96% CD4, 88% CD8). The secondary T-cell response peaked on day 5, not day 15, but was weaker.

This CDR3 comprises 12 residues. V was shortened by 2 bases and J by 6 bases, with 5 bases between the two germline ends. Germline V gene data show CDR1 as MNHEY and CDR2 as SVGEGT. For this clonotype: What it binds is not known.

This chain links TRBV6-2 or TRBV6-3 with TRBJ2-1; the D is unclear. This clonotype was sampled from a man between 18 and 35 years old who received the YFV17D yellow fever vaccine. The sample consisted of PBMCs, taken on the day of the yellow fever booster vaccination. The CDR3 loop is CASSYTPNEQFF. The DNA for the CDR3 is TGTGCCAGCAGTTACACCCCCAATGAGCAGTTCTTC.